This T cell receptor beta chain was profiled in a study of T cells expressing NK-cell markers (dated by TCRdb to 2018 to 2021). General notes on the study: Three sorted T-cell subsets (CD3+CD56+NKG2C+, CD3+CD56+NKG2C- and CD3+CD56-NKG2C+) from fewer than 10 donors had their TCR beta-chain repertoires profiled. Illumina HiSeq 2000/2500, MiSeq or NextSeq was used to sequence libraries as 2 x 150 bp reads. Randomly selected healthy volunteers, three men and five women, were used as the eight sequenced donors. Of the eight sequenced donors, seven were found to be HCMV-seropositive and one was found to be HCMV-seronegative.

In regard to this clonotype: Its cognate antigen has yet to be identified.

Sequencing was carried out with an Illumina HiSeq 2000. 5'RACE template switching, by which a universal primer site and unique molecular identifiers were added, was used to make TCR beta cDNA libraries. cDNA synthesis was primed from the TCR beta constant segment and was followed by two successive PCR amplification steps. In the original analysis: MIGEC was used to demultiplex reads and group reads by UMI, and MiTCR was used to assemble and quantify clonotypes. To exclude erroneous sequences, only TCR cDNA sequences supported by at least two reads were retained. Downstream repertoire analysis used the tcR package, and clonotypes were matched across fractions by CDR3 nucleotide sequence plus V segment. VDJmatch was used to annotate antigen specificity against VDJdb, with one amino acid substitution allowed in CDR3. Once TCRdb had reprocessed the reads, it stored one entry per CDR3 protein sequence and supplied no DNA. TCRdb, rather than the study authors, made the V and J calls. This sample's table lists fewer than 25,000 distinct CDR3 sequences. The ten largest clones capture roughly three fifths of the sample.

What the study reported, not specific to this receptor: Whether the expanded NKG2C-expressing T cell clones were specific for HCMV antigens remained unclear. In over 5 donors, the dominant CD3+CD56+NKG2C+ clonotypes were among the top 10 CD8+ clonotypes and accounted for about 1.0-7.0% of CD8+ T cells. Those dominant clonotypes were again the most abundant among CD3+CD56-NKG2C+ cells in a handful of donors, at about 25-60.1%.

The CDR3 measures 15 amino acids from cysteine to phenylalanine. The DNA is not on file. CDR1 and CDR2, looked up from the germline V gene, are SGHRS and YFSETQ. A commercial ELISA kit detecting HCMV-specific IgG in serum was used to determine HCMV serostatus. Peripheral blood mononuclear cells were isolated from blood by Ficoll density gradient centrifugation. This clonotype originated in a man between 18 and 69 years old in good health. The chain is assembled from TRBV5-1 and TRBJ2-6; as DNA is missing, the TRBD1 call by TCRdb cannot be tested. Sequencing was done on a sample of blood T cells: a sorted CD56 or NKG2C T cell subset, CD4+ or CD8+ T cells, or bulk PBMC T cells (not recorded which). The CDR3 region: CASNPDRVGANVLTF.